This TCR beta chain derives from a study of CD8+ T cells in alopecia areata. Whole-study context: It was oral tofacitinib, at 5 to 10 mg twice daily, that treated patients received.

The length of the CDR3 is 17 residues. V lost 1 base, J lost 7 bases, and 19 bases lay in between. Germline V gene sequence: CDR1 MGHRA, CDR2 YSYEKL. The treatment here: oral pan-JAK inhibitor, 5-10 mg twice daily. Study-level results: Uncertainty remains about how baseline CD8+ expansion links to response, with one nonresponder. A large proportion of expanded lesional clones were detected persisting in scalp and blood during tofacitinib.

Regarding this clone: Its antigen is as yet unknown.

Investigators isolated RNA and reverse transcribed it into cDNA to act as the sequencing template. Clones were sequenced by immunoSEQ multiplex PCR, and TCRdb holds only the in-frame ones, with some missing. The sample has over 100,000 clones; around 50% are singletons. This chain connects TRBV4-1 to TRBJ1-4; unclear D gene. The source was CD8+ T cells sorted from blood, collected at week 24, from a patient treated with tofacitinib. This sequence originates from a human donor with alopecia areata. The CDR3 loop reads CASSQGGPGGLGEKLFF. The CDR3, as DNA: TGCGCCAGCAGCCAAGGAGGCCCAGGAGGATTGGGTGAAAAACTGTTTTTT.